One sample yielded the 13 T cell receptor beta chains listed below, sequenced in a study of blood T cell repertoires in COVID-19 (dated by TCRdb to the early 2020s). The receptor library was made with the immunoSEQ multiplex PCR assay. TCRdb's version of the immuneACCESS table is confined to in-frame rearrangements and falls short of the full clone set. An unresolved V gene accounts for under half of the shortfall where checked; the remainder is of unknown origin. In all, the sample holds 25,000 to 30,000 clones, and roughly 84% of those were seen once. The ten biggest clones cover more than 7% of the sample. The sample consisted of peripheral blood. The source is a man in his forties or fifties with active COVID-19.

This chain connects TRBV4-2 to TRBJ2-2, with D uncertain. CDR3 length: 15 residues. The V and J ends lost 0 bases and 2 bases respectively, with 7 bases between them. Looked up from germline, CDR1 is LGHNA and CDR2 is YNFKEQ. The CDR3 nucleotides read TGTGCCAGCAGCCAAGATGGGCGAAACACCGGGGAGCTGTTTTTT. Translating gives CASSQDGRNTGELFF.

V is TRBV9 and J is TRBJ2-3; 8 bases fit TRBD2. J gave up 5 bases and V 0 bases, and 8 bases lay outside the gene matches. Germline V gene lookup returns CDR1 SGDLS and CDR2 YYNGEE. The CDR3 has 16 residues. The CDR3 region is CASSVGSGALVDTQYF. The CDR3 region has the DNA TGTGCCAGCAGCGTAGGTAGCGGGGCTCTGGTAGATACGCAGTATTTT.

Within the sample, this clone is medium-sized (0.01 to 0.1%). The chain joins TRBV15 to TRBJ1-6, with a weak D call TRBD1 (5 bases). Germline V gene sequence: CDR1 LNHNV, CDR2 YYDKDF (reference sequence). CDR3 length: 14 amino acids. V was clipped by 1 base and J by 10 bases, with 11 bases between them. CDR3 residues: CATSRGSGGSPLHF. The CDR3, as DNA: TGTGCCACCAGCAGAGGGTCGGGGGGATCACCCCTCCACTTT.

This clone is a singleton in its sample. DNA for the CDR3: TGTGCCAGCAGCCATGAATTACAGGGGAAGTCGCTCCAAAAACTGTTTTTT. This encodes CASSHELQGKSLQKLFF. The chain has TRBV3-1 (or the pseudogene TRBV3-2) and TRBJ1-4; 7 positions agree with TRBD1. This CDR3 is 17 amino acids long. CDR1 is LGHDT and CDR2 is YNNKEL in the germline V gene (reference sequence). V lost 3 bases and J lost 9; bases outside the gene matches: 16.

The J gene is TRBJ1-1, the V gene TRBV6-6; no reliable D call. Per germline, CDR1 MNHNY and CDR2 SVGAGI (reference sequence). V lost 6 bases to trimming and J lost 2 bases, with 4 bases between them. The CDR3 consists of 11 residues. The CDR3 sequence is CASRLNTEAFF. CDR3 bases: TGTGCCAGCAGACTAAACACTGAAGCTTTCTTT.

The chain uses TRBV24-1 and TRBJ2-2; D is ambiguous. This CDR3 region has 14 residues. CDR1 KGHDR and CDR2 SFDVKD come from the germline V gene. Trimming removed 4 bases from V and 1 base from J, with 6 bases in between. The CDR3 is CATSEYWNTGELFF. The CDR3 DNA reads as TGTGCCACCAGTGAATACTGGAACACCGGGGAGCTGTTTTTT.

The chain joins TRBV12-2 to TRBJ2-1; the table's D call, TRBD2, has no DNA check behind it. TRBV12-2 is a known pseudogene. The CDR3 has 15 amino acids. The CDR3 DNA sequence: TGTGCAAGTCGAAAGGAGGGCGAGAGTCCCAATGAGCAGTTCTTC. This encodes CASRKEGESPNEQFF.

The V call is TRBV27, the J call TRBJ1-5; D gene unclear. V gave up 1 base and J gave up 2 bases, with 6 bases separating them. This CDR3 contains 14 residues. Germline V lookup: CDR1 MNHEY, CDR2 SMNVEV (reference sequence). DNA of the CDR3: TGTGCCAGCAGTTTATTAGGAGGCAATCAGCCCCAGCATTTT. It specifies CASSLLGGNQPQHF.

This clone was counted a few times. The chain couples TRBV6-6 to TRBJ1-5; maybe TRBD1 (6 bases). From germline, CDR1 is MNHNY and CDR2 SVGAGI (reference sequence). V lost 2 bases to trimming and J lost 1 base, with 9 bases between them. The length of the CDR3 is 15 residues. The CDR3 DNA follows: TGTGCCAGCAGTTACAGGGGGGGAAGCAATCAGCCCCAGCATTTT. This codes for CASSYRGGSNQPQHF.

This clone was seen once. The V call is TRBV2, the J call TRBJ2-5, with a weak D call TRBD2 (6 bases). Between the trimmed V and J ends, which lost 6 bases and 1 base, there was a span of 18 bases. From germline, CDR1 is SNHLY and CDR2 FYNNEI. The CDR3 contains 16 residues. CDR3 region: CASRVSLLAFQETQYF. Here the CDR3 DNA reads TGTGCCAGCAGGGTTTCTTTACTAGCCTTCCAAGAGACCCAGTACTTC.

The J gene is TRBJ2-2, the V gene TRBV6-1, with a tentative D call TRBD2 (5 bases). V was clipped by 6 bases and J by 3 bases, with 17 bases between them. This CDR3 spans 16 amino acids. CDR1 and CDR2 from the germline V gene are MNHNS and SASEGT. CDR3 amino acids: CASRELVGLDTGELFF. The CDR3, as DNA: TGTGCCAGCAGGGAACTAGTGGGTTTGGACACCGGGGAGCTGTTTTTT.

The chain links TRBV27 to TRBJ2-3; 13 bases map to TRBD2. The CDR3 loop spans 19 amino acids. V shed 6 bases and J 1 base; nucleotides not matched to a gene: 13. Germline V gene sequence: CDR1 MNHEY, CDR2 SMNVEV (reference sequence). The CDR3 DNA is TGTGCCAGCAGATCCCTGGGGACTAGCGGGGAGAGGGGCACAGATACGCAGTATTTT. It encodes CASRSLGTSGERGTDTQYF.

The rearrangement joins TRBV19 to TRBJ1-1; maybe TRBD1 (6 bases). The V gene lost 0 bases and the J gene lost 0 bases, with 23 bases spanning the gap. The germline V gene encodes CDR1 LNHDA and CDR2 SQIVND (reference sequence). This CDR3 comprises 20 residues. The CDR3 region has the DNA TGTGCCAGTAGTATAGATCTATTATACAGGGTTTCCACAATGAACACTGAAGCTTTCTTT. As protein: CASSIDLLYRVSTMNTEAFF.